The 25 T cell receptor beta chains in this list originate from one sample, sequenced in a study of hypomethylating agent response in myelodysplastic syndrome. Method: immunoSEQ multiplex PCR; TCRdb's copy keeps in-frame clones and lacks some. The sample has 6,600 or so clones, more than 75% seen once. The specimen was bone marrow, collected before or after starting hypomethylating agent treatment for myelodysplastic syndrome (not recorded which). The receptors stem from a human donor with myelodysplastic syndrome.

The gene calls are TRBV19 and TRBJ1-1, with TRBD1 as a possible D gene (5 bases). CDR3 length equals 18 residues. V gave up 3 bases and J gave up 0 bases, with 20 bases separating them. Germline CDR1 reads LNHDA; CDR2 reads SQIVND (reference sequence). As DNA, the CDR3 is TGTGCCAGTAGTATCTCTTCGTGGGGCTCCATAATGAACACTGAAGCTTTCTTT. Its translation is CASSISSWGSIMNTEAFF.

The chain combines TRBV5-6 with TRBJ2-7; D gene ambiguous. V was pared by 4 bases and J by 3 bases, with 14 bases between. CDR1 is SGHDT, CDR2 YYEEEE, per germline. The CDR3 contains 14 residues. Written as DNA, the CDR3 is TGTGCCAGCAGCCTCCGGTACGGCTACTACGAGCAGTACGTC. The encoded protein is CASSLRYGYYEQYV.

The chain carries TRBV7-8 and TRBJ2-1; 9 bases match TRBD2. CDR3 length: 15 residues. From germline, CDR1 is SGHVS and CDR2 FQNEAQ. The V and J ends lost 5 bases and 7 bases, in that order; junction bases with no gene match: 9. In nucleotides, the CDR3 is TGTGCCAGCAGCCCCTACTGCCTAGCGGGGAATGAGCAGTTCTTC. The encoded protein is CASSPYCLAGNEQFF.

Only one count was recorded for this clone. This chain joins TRBV5-1 and TRBJ1-4; D gene uncertain. V was shortened by 2 bases and J by 8 bases, with 10 bases between the two germline ends. This CDR3 has 13 residues. Looked up from germline, CDR1 is SGHRS and CDR2 is YFSETQ. For the CDR3, the DNA is TGCGCCAGCAGCTTAAGAACGGAGGAAAAACTGTTTTTT. Encoded protein: CASSLRTEEKLFF.

J is TRBJ1-4 and V is TRBV21-1. TRBV21-1 is a known pseudogene. This CDR3 has 16 amino acids. DNA for the CDR3: TGTGCCAGCAGCAAATGGGGGGAGACTACTAATGAAAAACTGTTTTTT. Protein: CASSKWGETTNEKLFF.

This clone was observed a single time. The chain carries TRBV5-6 and TRBJ2-7; weak D call: TRBD2 (5 bases). The V gene's germline CDR1 is SGHDT and CDR2 YYEEEE. This CDR3 comprises 15 residues. Trimming shortened V by 0 bases and J by 3 bases, and 13 bases separated the two germline ends. The CDR3 coding sequence is TGTGCCAGCAGCTTGGAGCGGCTAGCAGACTACGAGCAGTACTTC. It encodes CASSLERLADYEQYF.

The chain joins TRBV7-8 to TRBJ1-2; TRBD1 might be the D (5 bases). Trimming stripped 5 bases from V and 3 bases from J, with 10 bases between. Germline V gene lookup returns CDR1 SGHVS and CDR2 FQNEAQ. This CDR3 spans 13 amino acids. CDR3 loop: CASSLSRDYGYTF. DNA of the CDR3: TGTGCCAGCAGCCTGAGCAGGGACTATGGCTACACCTTC. The complete variable domain, with remaining parts taken from reference TRBV7-8 and TRBJ1-2, reads GAGVSQSPRYKVAKRGQDVALRCDPISGHVSLFWYQQALGQGPEFLTYFQNEAQLDKSGLPSDRFFAERPEGSVSTLKIQRTQQEDSAVYLCASSLSRDYGYTFGSGTRLTVV.

The chain combines TRBV11-2 with TRBJ1-4; D not certain. CDR3 size: 13 residues. CDR1 and CDR2 (germline): SGHAT, FQNNGV. Trimming stripped 5 bases from V and 2 bases from J, with 6 bases between. CDR3 DNA sequence: TGTGCCAGCAGCCCGGGGACTAATGAAAAACTGTTTTTT. This translates into CASSPGTNEKLFF.

This chain links TRBV5-1 with TRBJ1-1, with a tentative D call TRBD1 (6 bases). Per the germline V gene, CDR1 is SGHRS and CDR2 is YFSETQ. The germline V and J ends were trimmed by 3 bases and 1 base, with 7 bases remaining between them. The CDR3 has 13 residues. CDR3 protein: CASSWGQNTEAFF. CDR3 nucleotide sequence: TGCGCCAGCAGCTGGGGACAGAACACTGAAGCTTTCTTT. The full variable domain, completed using reference TRBV5-1 and TRBJ1-1, is KAGVTQTPRYLIKTRGQQVTLSCSPISGHRSVSWYQQTPGQGLQFLFEYFSETQRNKGNFPGRFSGRQFSNSRSEMNVSTLELGDSALYLCASSWGQNTEAFFGQGTRLTVV.

This clone was seen a handful of times. The J gene is TRBJ2-5, the V gene TRBV15, with 7 bases aligning to TRBD2. The CDR3 has 13 residues. Germline loops: CDR1 LNHNV, CDR2 YYDKDF (reference sequence). The junction had 6 bases not matched to a gene; V was cut back by 7 bases and J by 4 bases. This CDR3 reads CATNSIAGETQYF. Here the CDR3 DNA reads TGTGCCACCAACAGCATAGCGGGAGAGACCCAGTACTTC.

The gene calls are TRBV19 and TRBJ1-4; 7 bases are shared with TRBD1. This CDR3 spans 16 amino acids. V shed 2 bases, J shed 7 bases, and the junction held 10 bases outside the gene matches. CDR1 LNHDA and CDR2 SQIVND come from the germline V gene (reference sequence). The CDR3 sequence is CASSIPETGLSEKLFF. The CDR3 nucleotides are TGTGCCAGTAGTATACCCGAGACAGGGTTGAGTGAAAAACTGTTTTTT. The full variable domain, rest sourced from reference TRBV19 and TRBJ1-4, is DGGITQSPKYLFRKEGQNVTLSCEQNLNHDAMYWYRQDPGQGLRLIYYSQIVNDFQKGDIAEGYSVSREKKESFPLTVTSAQKNPTAFYLCASSIPETGLSEKLFFGSGTQLSVL.

The CDR3 bases are TGTGCCAGCAGAGCCGGGGGGGGACCCCAAGAGACCCAGTACTTC. It specifies CASRAGGGPQETQYF. The rearrangement uses TRBV6-5 and TRBJ2-5, with 8 bases fitting TRBD2. Germline CDR1 is MNHEY and CDR2 is SVGAGI. With V trimmed by 6 bases and J by 1 base, 7 bases remained unmatched. The CDR3 loop spans 15 amino acids.

The chain has TRBV2 and TRBJ2-5; 8 bases match TRBD1. Germline V CDR1 and CDR2: SNHLY, FYNNEI. The CDR3 totals 14 residues. V shed 5 bases and J 5 bases; nucleotides not matched to a gene: 7. This chain's CDR3 is CASSPDRGWETQYF. Written as DNA, the CDR3 is TGTGCCAGCAGTCCCGACAGGGGTTGGGAGACCCAGTACTTC.

The chain couples TRBV9 to TRBJ2-5; TRBD2 matches 8 bases. Germline V gene data show CDR1 as SGDLS and CDR2 as YYNGEE. V shed 3 bases and J 2 bases; nucleotides not matched to a gene: 6. The CDR3 extends over 15 amino acids. In nucleotides, the CDR3 is TGTGCCAGCAGCGCGGGGGGGATCTTGCAAGAGACCCAGTACTTC. Its translation is CASSAGGILQETQYF.

The gene calls are TRBV11-2 and TRBJ2-1; D is perhaps TRBD2 (7 bases). The CDR3 consists of 16 residues. The ends were cut back, 1 base at V and 5 bases at J, with 15 bases in the middle. Germline-derived CDR1 and CDR2 are SGHAT and FQNNGV. CDR3 in DNA: TGTGCCAGCAGCTTAGTCGATGGGGGGGCCGACAATGAGCAGTTCTTC. It encodes CASSLVDGGADNEQFF.

The chain links TRBV6-4 to TRBJ2-3; unclear D gene. This CDR3 has 13 amino acids. Trimming took off 4 bases at V and 6 bases at J, with 11 bases between the two ends. CDR1 is MRHNA, CDR2 SNTAGT, per germline. The CDR3 nucleotides are TGTGCCAGCAGTGTGGCGGCCACGGATACGCAGTATTTT. This encodes CASSVAATDTQYF.

The V gene is TRBV18, the J gene TRBJ1-4, with D uncertain. Trimming removed 0 bases at V and 0 bases at J, with 8 bases between. Germline CDR1 reads KGHSH; CDR2 reads LQKENI. The CDR3 is made up of 16 amino acids. The CDR3 DNA is TGTGCCAGCTCACCACCAGGCCAACCAACTAATGAAAAACTGTTTTTT. Translating gives CASSPPGQPTNEKLFF. Using reference TRBV18 and TRBJ1-4 for the parts outside the CDR3, the full variable domain is NAGVMQNPRHLVRRRGQEARLRCSPMKGHSHVYWYRQLPEEGLKFMVYLQKENIIDESGMPKERFSAEFPKEGPSILRIQQVVRGDSAAYFCASSPPGQPTNEKLFFGSGTQLSVL.

This clone was detected only once. The chain employs TRBV27 and TRBJ1-2; 7 bases map to TRBD1. Germline CDR1 MNHEY, CDR2 SMNVEV (reference sequence). Trimming removed 10 bases from V and 4 bases from J; junction bases left unmatched: 6. This CDR3 has 12 residues. The CDR3, as DNA: TGTGCCATTACACCAGGGGGCTATGGCTACACCTTC. This codes for CAITPGGYGYTF.

The V call is TRBV7-9, the J call TRBJ2-2; 10 bases fit TRBD1. The CDR3 is 17 residues long. The junction had 10 bases not matched to a gene; V was cut back by 4 bases and J by 5 bases. Germline lookup yields CDR1 SEHNR and CDR2 FQNEAQ (reference sequence). This CDR3 is CASSSPRQGAKTGELFF. CDR3 in DNA: TGTGCCAGCAGCTCACCGCGACAGGGGGCCAAAACCGGGGAGCTGTTTTTT.

The chain has TRBV7-2 and TRBJ2-1; 7 bases align to TRBD2. The V segment lost 1 base and the J segment 0 bases; nucleotides outside the gene matches: 6. The CDR3 has 17 amino acids. Germline V CDR1 and CDR2: SGHTA, FQGNSA. CDR3 bases: TGTGCCAGCAGCTTAGAAGGGCCTAGCGGCTCCTACAATGAGCAGTTCTTC. Encoded protein: CASSLEGPSGSYNEQFF.

The J gene is TRBJ2-3, the V gene TRBV9; D gene unclear. The CDR3 has 12 residues. The V and J ends lost 2 bases and 4 bases respectively, with 5 bases between them. Germline loops: CDR1 SGDLS, CDR2 YYNGEE. The CDR3 spells CASSVVPDTQYF. The CDR3 bases are TGTGCCAGCAGCGTCGTACCAGATACGCAGTATTTT.

V usage is TRBV27 and J usage is TRBJ1-2, with 9 nucleotides matching TRBD1. The ends lost 6 bases at V and 4 bases at J; junction bases unmatched: 21. Per germline, CDR1 MNHEY and CDR2 SMNVEV (reference sequence). There are 19 residues in the CDR3. CDR3 DNA sequence: TGTGCCAGCAGCCTACGACCGGGGACAGGGAGAGGGGGGGCCTATGGCTACACCTTC. Translating it yields CASSLRPGTGRGGAYGYTF.

The chain joins TRBV5-4 to TRBJ1-4; 8 nucleotides align to TRBD1. Germline V lookup: CDR1 SGHNT, CDR2 YYREEE (reference sequence). The CDR3 is 14 residues long. Germline trimming cut 7 bases from V and 7 bases from J; bases unmatched to any gene: 9. CDR3 residues: CASGLRGLGEKLFF. DNA for the CDR3: TGTGCCAGCGGACTCAGGGGGCTCGGTGAAAAACTGTTTTTT.

The rearrangement links TRBV6-6 to TRBJ1-1; 8 positions match TRBD1. Germline CDR1 is MNHNY and CDR2 is SVGAGI (reference sequence). Trimming cost V 3 bases and J 5 bases; bases outside gene matches: 2. The CDR3 runs to 13 residues. The DNA for the CDR3 is TGTGCCAGCAGTTATAGGACAGGGACTGAAGCTTTCTTT. It encodes CASSYRTGTEAFF.

The chain carries TRBV14 and TRBJ2-3, with TRBD2 identical over 10 bases. J lost 4 bases, V lost 2 bases, and 6 bases had no gene match. Germline CDR1 reads SGHDN; CDR2 reads FVKESK. This CDR3 contains 16 residues. The CDR3 loop reads CASSQWASGGPDTQYF. The CDR3 DNA sequence: TGTGCCAGCAGCCAATGGGCTAGCGGGGGCCCAGATACGCAGTATTTT.